These T cell receptor beta chains were read from a single sample in a study of regulatory T cells in long-lasting Graves disease. TCRdb redid the calling of the multiplex PCR reads with MiXCR, one entry per CDR3 protein. The sample holds 350,000 to 450,000 distinct CDR3 sequences, about 15% seen once. In addition, the sample was reused for a study of T cells in Graves' hyperthyroidism and ophthalmopathy.

This specimen consisted of peripheral blood mononuclear cells (PBMCs), obtained at new diagnosis, from a patient treated with antithyroid drugs. Source of these receptors: a woman in her 30s with Graves disease. Both conserved end residues are part of each CDR3. Fields, in order: V gene, J gene, D gene, clone size, CDR3 protein, CDR3 DNA. The D gene is left open where the match is weak. Where a row states a size, it is once, few, many or the class of an expanded clone; other rows omit it.

v_call: TRBV5-5
j_call: TRBJ2-7
d_call: NA
clone_size: many
cdr3_aa: CASSLVGQGYEQYF
cdr3_nt: TGTGCCAGCAGCTTGGTCGGCCAGGGCTACGAGCAGTACTTC

v_call: TRBV24-1
j_call: TRBJ2-1
d_call: TRBD1
clone_size: many
cdr3_aa: CATSDRGPYNEQFF
cdr3_nt: TGTGCCACCAGTGACAGGGGGCCCTACAATGAGCAGTTCTTC

v_call: TRBV11-3
j_call: TRBJ2-1
d_call: NA
clone_size: NA
cdr3_aa: CASSLEGGVYNEQFF
cdr3_nt: TGTGCCAGCAGCTTAGAGGGGGGAGTCTATAATGAGCAGTTCTTC

v_call: TRBV24-1
j_call: TRBJ1-2
d_call: NA
clone_size: many
cdr3_aa: CATSDGIGTNYGYTF
cdr3_nt: TGTGCCACCAGTGATGGTATAGGAACAAACTATGGCTACACCTTC

v_call: TRBV28
j_call: TRBJ2-3
d_call: TRBD2
clone_size: many
cdr3_aa: CASSPLLLAVGDGTQYF
cdr3_nt: TGTGCCAGCAGTCCCCTTCTACTAGCGGTGGGCGATGGTACGCAGTATTTT

v_call: TRBV20-1
j_call: TRBJ1-2
d_call: NA
clone_size: NA
cdr3_aa: CSARATGQFEANYGYTF
cdr3_nt: TGCAGTGCTAGAGCCACAGGGCAGTTCGAAGCTAACTATGGCTACACCTTC

v_call: TRBV3-1
j_call: TRBJ2-2
d_call: NA
clone_size: many
cdr3_aa: CASSQLTGELFF
cdr3_nt: TGTGCCAGCAGCCAGCTAACCGGGGAGCTGTTTTTT

v_call: TRBV6-1
j_call: TRBJ1-1
d_call: TRBD1
clone_size: many
cdr3_aa: CATGTGPAFF
cdr3_nt: TGTGCCACAGGGACAGGTCCGGCTTTCTTT

v_call: TRBV12-3/TRBV12-4
j_call: TRBJ1-3
d_call: NA
clone_size: many
cdr3_aa: CASREADRNTIYF
cdr3_nt: TGTGCCAGCAGAGAAGCTGACAGAAACACCATATATTTT

v_call: TRBV19
j_call: TRBJ2-1
d_call: NA
clone_size: NA
cdr3_aa: CASSMTGQAVHNEQFF
cdr3_nt: TGTGCCAGTAGTATGACCGGGCAGGCCGTACACAATGAGCAGTTCTTC

v_call: TRBV10-3
j_call: TRBJ2-7
d_call: NA
clone_size: many
cdr3_aa: CAIRPLDSYEQYF
cdr3_nt: TGTGCCATCAGACCGTTAGACTCCTACGAGCAGTACTTC